The 2 T cell receptor beta chains below all came from one sample that was sequenced in a study of shared clonotypes between healthy human individuals (dated by TCRdb to 2019 to 2021). The library was produced with the immunoSEQ multiplex PCR assay. TCRdb carries this immuneACCESS record with in-frame sequences only. Its versions omit some clonotypes, under half of them owing to an unresolved V gene in the studies checked, with the rest unexplained. The sample table records over 950,000 clones; 70% to 85% of these occur just once. 0.85% to 1% of the sample is taken by the ten largest. What was sequenced was memory CD4+ T cells from PBMCs. This sample's cell subset or site label indicates: CD45RA-negative fraction. All receptors derive from a man aged 18 to 29 in good health. Some clones in this sample may be carry-over from other donors' samples.

A note on this clone: Within the sample, other DNA sequences also encode this same CDR3. This chain connects TRBV5-4 to TRBJ2-3; 11 positions agree with TRBD2. CDR3 length: 16 amino acids. Per the germline V gene, CDR1 is SGHNT and CDR2 is YYREEE (reference sequence). Trimming at V came to 4 bases and at J to 0 bases, leaving 4 bases not matched to a gene. The CDR3 DNA follows: TGTGCCAGCAGCCAAGGACTAGCGGGCAGCACAGATACGCAGTATTTT. Translation: CASSQGLAGSTDTQYF.

This rearrangement joins TRBV5-4 to TRBJ2-5, with 8 bases aligning to TRBD1. This CDR3 is 15 amino acids long. Losses at the gene ends were 3 bases for V and 2 bases for J; bases not matched to a gene: 6. Germline V lookup: CDR1 SGHNT, CDR2 YYREEE (reference sequence). CDR3 nucleotides: TGTGCCAGCAGCTCGCGGACAGGGACTCAAGAGACCCAGTACTTC. It codes for CASSSRTGTQETQYF. The entire variable domain, with the rest obtained from reference TRBV5-4 and TRBJ2-5, is as follows: ETGVTQSPTHLIKTRGQQVTLRCSSQSGHNTVSWYQQALGQGPQFIFQYYREEENGRGNFPPRFSGLQFPNYSSELNVNALELDDSALYLCASSSRTGTQETQYFGPGTRLLVL.